Listed here is a single TCR beta chain. What it recognizes is unknown. The sample comes from a study of OX40 agonist ivuxolimab in advanced cancers. Looking at the study overall: Patients with hepatocellular carcinoma, melanoma, renal cell or head and neck cancer made up the dose-escalation patients. The mean age was approximately 60 years, ranging from about 20 to 90, with under 90% of participants male.

TCRdb keeps only in-frame clones here, not all; method: immunoSEQ multiplex PCR. Among some 70,000 clones, approximately 90% were seen once, and the ten largest hold around 1%. Blood got drawn at baseline, again on cycle 4 day 1, and then on cycle 7 day 1. The germline CDR1 and CDR2 sequences are MNHNS and SASEGT. This CDR3 has 12 residues. V was trimmed by 6 bases and J by 7 bases, leaving 12 bases between them. Study-wide findings and caveats: Some nonresponders additionally presented with little normalized T-cell clonal expansion.

The chain couples TRBV6-1 to TRBJ1-1; a weak D match, TRBD1 (5 bases). The TCR originated in an adult with an advanced solid tumor such as melanoma, head and neck, liver or kidney cancer. The sequencing used CD4+ or CD8+ T cells sorted from blood, collected in a trial of the OX40 agonist ivuxolimab. The CDR3: CASSENQGEAFF. CDR3 sequence (DNA): TGTGCCAGCAGCGAAAATCAGGGTGAAGCTTTCTTT.